The sequence of this T cell receptor beta chain was determined in a study of blood T cell repertoires in COVID-19 (TCRdb year 2020). Describing the broader study: Samples covering the acute and convalescent phases of COVID-19 were provided by collaborators in the United States, Italy and Spain. Subjects who had been exposed to COVID-19, were actively infected with it, or had recovered from it provided the deeply sampled blood TCRbeta repertoires that made up the dataset. Nearly every sample came with metadata listing a de-identified subject ID, COVID-19 status, age in years and sex. The samples were drawn from the first 160 participants of the ongoing ImmuneRACE study and from under 1,500 subjects provided by 6 global collaborators. The prospective study material was composed of cDNA or gDNA derived from T cells, B-cell-depleted T cells, or PBMCs. Where available, HLA class I and class II types were taken from metadata supplied by the sample provider and were not determined by assay-based typing. A freely available public database, intended as a resource for researchers studying the immune response to SARS-CoV-2, is where the repertoires were released. Study-level results and caveats: The amount of clinical and demographic metadata varied by source and participant and was provided uncurated.

Of note for this clone: It lacks a known antigen. No much larger clonotype is one base removed from it; base qualities were not supplied.

Including cysteine and phenylalanine, the CDR3 has 16 amino acids. This entry keeps only the CDR3 DNA: 48 bases, framed from base 1. Taken from the germline V gene, the CDR1 and CDR2 loops are SGHVS and FQNEAQ. V was cut back by 2 bases and J by 0 bases, leaving a gap of 12 bases between them. Whole blood was collected in K2EDTA tubes by collaborating institutions according to the institutions' own protocols. For TCRbeta analysis, collaborator samples were shipped as frozen whole blood, as isolated PBMCs, or as DNA extracted from either sample type. TCRbeta CDR3 regions were amplified from genomic DNA using the immunoSEQ Assay, a bias-controlled multiplex PCR. The source study handled its data this way. Nucleated cell counts per sample were estimated from amplification of reference gene primers within the assay. Sequence reads were collapsed and filtered to measure the absolute abundance of every unique TCRbeta CDR3 rearrangement. Productive Simpson clonality was computed per sample as the square root of Simpson's diversity index over productive rearrangements. Not all clones reach the TCRdb copy of this immuneACCESS table, which keeps in-frame sequences only. Checked studies attribute under half of the gap to unresolved V genes and leave the rest unexplained. V, J and clone size are taken as reported in that table, and D and trimming were inferred from the DNA itself. Across this sample there are approximately 300,000 clones, with 87% seen only once. The ten top clones hold 1% of the sample.

The sample was peripheral blood. The sequence is built from TRBV7-8 and TRBJ2-3; the D gene is unclear. The TCR sequence derives from a man in his forties or fifties with active or convalescent COVID-19. The DNA sequence follows: TGTGCCAGCAGCTTAACCCCTGCGGCAAGCACAGATACGCAGTATTTT. Translated, it reads CASSLTPAASTDTQYF.